What follows describes a single T cell receptor beta chain. The sample originates from a study of cytomegalovirus exposure and HLA in healthy donors. The PCR contained 60 Vbeta and 13 Jbeta primers. TCRdb's table, derived via immunoSEQ multiplex PCR, lists solely in-frame clones and lacks some. Of 130,000 or so clones listed, less than 85% are singletons. The ends were cut back, 2 bases at V and 0 bases at J, with 17 bases in the middle. There are 17 residues in the CDR3. CDR1 LNHNV and CDR2 YYDKDF come from the germline V gene (reference sequence). This TCR was recovered from a man aged 40-49 years in good health and CMV-seronegative. Sample: PBMCs. This chain joins TRBV15 and TRBJ2-7; possibly TRBD2 for D (6 bases). In DNA, the CDR3 is TGTGCCACCAGCAGATCTCGGGACGGGGGATACTCCTACGAGCAGTACTTC. Its translation: CATSRSRDGGYSYEQYF.